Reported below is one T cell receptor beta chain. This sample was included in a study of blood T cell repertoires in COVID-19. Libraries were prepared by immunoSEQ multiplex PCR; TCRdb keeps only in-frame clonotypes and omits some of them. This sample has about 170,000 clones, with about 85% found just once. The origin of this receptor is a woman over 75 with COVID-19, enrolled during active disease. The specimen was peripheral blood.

CDR3 DNA: TGTGCCAGCAGCCCAACGGACAGGGGGCGAGGCTACACCTTC. Residues: CASSPTDRGRGYTF. This chain connects TRBV3-1 (or the pseudogene TRBV3-2) to TRBJ1-2; 11 nucleotides agree with TRBD1. The CDR3 has 14 amino acids. Trimming cost V 4 bases and J 8 bases; bases outside gene matches: 6. CDR1 and CDR2 from the germline V gene are LGHDT and YNNKEL (reference sequence).